Below are 21 T cell receptor beta chains sequenced from a single sample in a study of blood T cell repertoires in COVID-19. Sequencing was performed with immunoSEQ multiplex PCR; in TCRdb, only in-frame clones are kept and a portion is missing. The sample includes 54,000 or so clones, around 81% of them seen just once. The sequencing sample was made of peripheral blood. The origin of the receptors is a woman over 75 with acute or convalescent COVID-19.

The chain is built from TRBV2 and TRBJ2-1; 8 nucleotides align to TRBD1. Germline loops: CDR1 SNHLY, CDR2 FYNNEI. Trimming at V came to 5 bases and at J to 4 bases, leaving 7 bases not matched to a gene. This CDR3 has 15 residues. The CDR3 reads CASSPQGAVYNEQFF. DNA for the CDR3: TGTGCCAGCAGTCCCCAGGGGGCGGTATACAATGAGCAGTTCTTC.

J is TRBJ2-4 and V is TRBV4-2, with D unclear. Trimming cost V 4 bases and J 0 bases, with 10 bases left between them. Germline V CDR1 and CDR2: LGHNA, YNFKEQ. The CDR3 totals 15 residues. CDR3 sequence (DNA): TGTGCCAGCAGCCGTAGCTTTGTAGCCAAAAACATTCAGTACTTC. It yields the protein CASSRSFVAKNIQYF.

The chain uses TRBV3-1 (or the pseudogene TRBV3-2) and TRBJ2-7; weak D call: TRBD2 (6 bases). In germline, CDR1 is LGHDT, CDR2 YNNKEL (reference sequence). This CDR3 is built from 16 residues. Trimming took 4 bases from V and 3 from J, leaving 19 bases between them. CDR3 sequence reads: CASSLTWGTPRYEQYF. Written as DNA, the CDR3 is TGTGCCAGCAGCCTTACTTGGGGGACTCCCCGCTACGAGCAGTACTTC.

This clone was detected once. This chain joins TRBV7-3 and TRBJ1-1, with D possibly matching TRBD1 (5 bases). Germline CDR1 and CDR2: SGHTA and FQGTGA. The V end lost 5 bases, the J end lost 4 bases, and 20 bases lay between the germline ends. The CDR3 is 16 residues long. CDR3 sequence (DNA): TGTGCCAGCAGCCCCCTCGGGGGTAGGCTTTCCACTGAAGCTTTCTTT. Translating it yields CASSPLGGRLSTEAFF.

This clone was seen only a few times. This rearrangement joins TRBV30 to TRBJ1-1; D is ambiguous. Trimming pared 3 bases from V and 0 bases from J, leaving 5 bases between. CDR3 length equals 12 residues. In germline, CDR1 is GTSNPN, CDR2 SVGIG (reference sequence). The CDR3 here is CAWSGVNTEAFF. In DNA form, the CDR3 reads TGTGCCTGGAGCGGGGTGAACACTGAAGCTTTCTTT.

The chain carries TRBV30 and TRBJ1-1; D is ambiguous. This CDR3 has 13 residues. Between the trimmed V and J ends, which lost 2 bases and 3 bases, there was a span of 10 bases. Germline loops: CDR1 GTSNPN, CDR2 SVGIG (reference sequence). The CDR3 nucleotides read TGTGCCTGGAGTTTGTCTATGTACACTGAAGCTTTCTTT. Protein: CAWSLSMYTEAFF.

The chain uses TRBV19 and TRBJ1-2; possibly TRBD1 for D (5 bases). Germline assignment: CDR1 LNHDA and CDR2 SQIVND (reference sequence). V was trimmed by 5 bases and J by 2 bases, leaving 15 bases between them. The CDR3 sequence is 15 residues long. CDR3 bases: TGTGCCAGTAGTCCCCACGGGTGGGGCAACTATGGCTACACCTTC. It translates to CASSPHGWGNYGYTF. Variable domain in full (rest from reference TRBV19 and TRBJ1-2): DGGITQSPKYLFRKEGQNVTLSCEQNLNHDAMYWYRQDPGQGLRLIYYSQIVNDFQKGDIAEGYSVSREKKESFPLTVTSAQKNPTAFYLCASSPHGWGNYGYTFGSGTRLTVV.

This clone was counted a few times. J is TRBJ2-1 and V is TRBV7-6, with 9 bases that match TRBD1. Germline V gene data show CDR1 as SGHVS and CDR2 as FNYEAQ. J was trimmed by 3 bases and V by 5 bases; bases with no gene match: 5. This CDR3 region has 15 residues. CDR3 sequence: CASSPRQGVYNEQFF. As DNA, the CDR3 is TGTGCCAGCAGCCCCCGACAGGGGGTCTACAATGAGCAGTTCTTC.

The chain recombines TRBV29-1 with TRBJ2-2; TRBD2 matches 9 bases. Per germline, CDR1 SQVTM and CDR2 ANQGSEA. The trim removed 7 bases at V and 8 bases at J, leaving 8 bases unmatched. This CDR3 is built from 13 residues. The CDR3 sequence: CSAARSGRGELFF. CDR3 sequence (DNA): TGCAGCGCAGCCCGCAGCGGGAGGGGGGAGCTGTTTTTT.

The chain uses TRBV5-6 and TRBJ1-2; TRBD1 matches 8 bases. J lost 3 bases, V lost 6 bases, and 7 bases had no gene match. Germline CDR1 SGHDT, CDR2 YYEEEE. CDR3 length: 14 amino acids. CDR3 sequence: CASTTDRVDYGYTF. In DNA, the CDR3 is TGTGCCAGCACGACGGACAGGGTTGACTATGGCTACACCTTC.

The chain couples TRBV24-1 to TRBJ1-2; D possibly corresponds to TRBD1 (5 bases). CDR3 length equals 13 residues. V dropped 4 bases and J dropped 2 bases, with 7 bases sitting between them. CDR1 is KGHDR and CDR2 is SFDVKD in the germline V gene. The CDR3 sequence is CATSETGNYGYTF. CDR3 coding DNA: TGTGCCACCAGTGAAACAGGAAACTATGGCTACACCTTC.

The V and J genes are TRBV6-5 and TRBJ2-7, with 8 positions matching TRBD1. This CDR3 is 14 amino acids long. CDR1 MNHEY and CDR2 SVGAGI come from the germline V gene. The V and J ends lost 8 bases and 6 bases, in that order; junction bases with no gene match: 12. The CDR3 is CASQRSTGGFEQYF. CDR3 DNA: TGTGCCAGCCAGAGGAGCACAGGGGGGTTCGAGCAGTACTTC.

The gene calls are TRBV19 and TRBJ1-1; D call uncertain. CDR3 size: 14 residues. Trimming pared 3 bases from V and 0 bases from J, leaving 8 bases between. CDR1 is LNHDA, CDR2 SQIVND, per germline (reference sequence). The CDR3 spells CASSMGQMNTEAFF. The CDR3 coding sequence is TGTGCCAGTAGTATGGGCCAGATGAACACTGAAGCTTTCTTT.

J is TRBJ2-3 and V is TRBV10-2; D not resolved. The CDR3 spans 11 residues. V lost 3 bases and J 6 bases, leaving 4 bases between the germline ends. Germline CDR1 reads WSHSY; CDR2 reads SAAADI. This CDR3 is CASSEADTQYF. The CDR3 DNA follows: TGCGCCAGCAGTGAAGCGGATACGCAGTATTTT.

In DNA form, the CDR3 reads TGTGCCAGCTCACCAGCTATGAACACTGAAGCTTTCTTT. The encoded protein is CASSPAMNTEAFF. The rearrangement uses TRBV18 and TRBJ1-1, with D uncertain. This CDR3 is built from 13 residues. V lost 2 bases, J lost 0 bases, and 4 bases lay in between. Germline CDR1 and CDR2: KGHSH and LQKENI.

V and J are TRBV5-5 and TRBJ1-1; D not resolved. Germline CDR1 and CDR2: SGHKS and YYEKEE (reference sequence). Trimming stripped 2 bases from V and 0 bases from J, with 14 bases between. The CDR3 consists of 16 residues. CDR3 in amino acids: CASSFIVQVLNTEAFF. The CDR3 DNA sequence: TGTGCCAGCAGCTTCATCGTTCAGGTGTTGAACACTGAAGCTTTCTTT.

The rearrangement joins TRBV2 to TRBJ2-3, with D possibly TRBD1 on 5 matching bases. V was clipped by 5 bases and J by 3 bases, with 12 bases between them. The CDR3 runs to 14 residues. Germline assignment: CDR1 SNHLY and CDR2 FYNNEI. CDR3 region: CASSPQGGTDTQYF. In DNA, the CDR3 is TGTGCCAGCAGTCCTCAGGGTGGAACAGATACGCAGTATTTT. Full variable domain (remainder filled in from reference TRBV2 and TRBJ2-3): EPEVTQTPSHQVTQMGQEVILRCVPISNHLYFYWYRQILGQKVEFLVSFYNNEISEKSEIFDDQFSVERPDGSNFTLKIRSTKLEDSAMYFCASSPQGGTDTQYFGPGTRLTVL.

A few counts support this clone. The genes are TRBV30 and TRBJ2-1; 12 nucleotides align to TRBD2. Germline lookup yields CDR1 GTSNPN and CDR2 SVGIG (reference sequence). After removal of 3 bases from V and 4 bases from J, the junction contained 1 base not matched to a gene. The CDR3 length is 14 residues. CDR3 DNA: TGTGCCTGGAGCCTAGCGGGAGGGTACAATGAGCAGTTCTTC. It specifies CAWSLAGGYNEQFF.

Here the CDR3 reads CASSLSGRTHEQYF. The DNA of the CDR3 is TGTGCCAGCAGCCTAAGCGGGAGGACCCACGAGCAGTACTTC. The chain links TRBV6-5 to TRBJ2-7, with 9 positions matching TRBD2. The CDR3 sequence is 14 residues long. V dropped 6 bases and J dropped 5; count of bases not matched to a gene: 8. Germline-derived CDR1 and CDR2 are MNHEY and SVGAGI.

The chain employs TRBV6-6 and TRBJ2-3; D perhaps matches TRBD2 (6 bases). Deletions cut 6 bases from V and 0 bases from J, with 10 bases between. The CDR3 sequence is 14 residues long. The germline V gene encodes CDR1 MNHNY and CDR2 SVGAGI (reference sequence). In DNA, the CDR3 is TGTGCCAGCAGCACCGGGAGCAGCACAGATACGCAGTATTTT. Translation: CASSTGSSTDTQYF.

This rearrangement joins TRBV5-1 to TRBJ2-1; unclear D gene. Per the germline V gene, CDR1 is SGHRS and CDR2 is YFSETQ. The germline V and J ends were trimmed by 0 bases and 7 bases, with 17 bases remaining between them. The CDR3 loop spans 16 amino acids. The CDR3 region has the DNA TGCGCCAGCAGCTTGGGGTTCGGTAGAAATCTAAATGAGCAGTTCTTC. Amino acids: CASSLGFGRNLNEQFF.